This T cell receptor (beta chain) was documented in a study of STAT3 mutations in large granular lymphocyte leukemia. Between the trimmed V and J ends, which lost 2 bases and 9 bases, there was a span of 11 bases. This CDR3 has 13 amino acids. Germline lookup yields CDR1 SGHTA and CDR2 FQGNSA. Only a few counts were recorded for this clone. Its cognate antigen is unknown. Profiling relied on immunoSEQ multiplex PCR, and the TCRdb table lists in-frame clones only, not all of them. The sample lists some 30,000 clones; roughly 86% were seen once. Overall study results and limits: Every T-cell large granular lymphocyte leukemia patient had at least one immunodominant TCR beta clonotype. In several patients, dominant TCR clone burden exceeded STAT3 mutant burden.

The sequencing sample was made of peripheral blood mononuclear cells. The TCR originated in a man aged 55 to 69 with T-cell large granular lymphocyte leukemia. Some clones in this sample may be carry-over from other donors' samples. The chain has TRBV7-2 and TRBJ2-1; maybe TRBD2 (6 bases). The CDR3 here is CASSLHGRGEQFF. CDR3 nucleotide sequence: TGTGCCAGCAGCTTACACGGGAGAGGTGAGCAGTTCTTC.